Each of the 13 T cell receptor beta chains below was sequenced from the same sample in a study of T-cell reconstitution after alpha-beta-depleted transplantation in children. It was with unique molecular identifiers that the TCRbeta library was prepared. TCRdb redid the calling of the PCR reads with MiXCR, one entry per CDR3 protein. Here the sample spans fewer than 350,000 distinct CDR3 sequences, around 10% being singletons. The sample in question was peripheral blood, obtained 180 days after TCRalphabeta/CD19-depleted stem cell transplant. These receptors all stem from a male patient between 2 and 10 years old who had a stem cell transplant for chronic granulomatous disease, so the T cells may come from the graft donor.

At least ten counts were recorded for this clonotype. This chain connects TRBV6-5 to TRBJ1-2; maybe TRBD1 (5 bases). CDR1 MNHEY and CDR2 SVGAGI come from the germline V gene. Trimming took 3 bases from V and 0 from J, leaving 17 bases between them. CDR3 length: 17 amino acids. CDR3 bases: TGTGCCAGCAGTTATTTTGGTTCCCAGGGAGCTAACTATGGCTACACCTTC. Translating it yields CASSYFGSQGANYGYTF.

This clonotype has a count of ten or more. The V gene is TRBV15, the J gene TRBJ2-3; TRBD2 matches at 8 bases. This CDR3 spans 18 amino acids. Germline V gene data show CDR1 as LNHNV and CDR2 as YYDKDF (reference sequence). V shed 1 base and J 3 bases; nucleotides not matched to a gene: 12. CDR3 in amino acids: CATSRVPGGPGVTDTQYF. The CDR3 DNA reads as TGTGCCACCAGCAGAGTCCCGGGGGGGCCGGGAGTTACAGATACGCAGTATTTT.

Many counts were recorded for this clonotype. This chain joins TRBV3-1 and TRBJ1-1; 8 nucleotides agree with TRBD1. The germline gives CDR1 LGHDT, CDR2 YNNKEL (reference sequence). V lost 4 bases and J lost 0; bases outside the gene matches: 4. The CDR3 length is 15 residues. CDR3 loop: CASSPADRVNTEAFF. As DNA, the CDR3 is TGTGCCAGCAGCCCGGCGGACAGGGTGAACACTGAAGCTTTCTTT.

The sample holds many counts of this clonotype. This chain connects TRBV29-1 to TRBJ2-7; 8 bases line up with TRBD1. The CDR3 extends over 15 amino acids. With 0 bases clipped from V and 5 bases from J, the junction kept 9 bases outside the gene matches. Germline CDR1 and CDR2: SQVTM and ANQGSEA. CDR3 region: CSVEDPRTGFNEQYF. The CDR3, as DNA: TGCAGCGTTGAAGATCCACGGACAGGGTTTAACGAGCAGTACTTC.

Many counts were recorded for this clonotype. This chain links TRBV24-1 with TRBJ2-7, with D possibly TRBD2 on 6 matching bases. The ends were cut back, 4 bases at V and 6 bases at J, with 12 bases in the middle. Looked up from germline, CDR1 is KGHDR and CDR2 is SFDVKD. The CDR3 extends over 13 amino acids. Written as DNA, the CDR3 is TGTGCCACCAGTGAGGCGCGGGGAACCGAGCAGTACTTC. Translated: CATSEARGTEQYF.

There are many counts of this clonotype. This sequence joins TRBV18 and TRBJ1-2; no reliable D call. Germline CDR1 KGHSH, CDR2 LQKENI. The V and J ends lost 2 bases and 7 bases respectively, with 8 bases between them. The CDR3 is made up of 12 amino acids. The CDR3 DNA reads as TGTGCCAGCTCACCAGGGGTCGCTGGCTACACCTTC. Translating it yields CASSPGVAGYTF.

This clonotype appeared many times. The gene calls are TRBV12-3 or TRBV12-4 and TRBJ1-6; TRBD1 is a possible D gene (6 bases). Trimming cost V 5 bases and J 5 bases, with 10 bases left between them. CDR3 size: 14 residues. The CDR3: CASSADRNNSPLHF. The CDR3 DNA follows: TGTGCCAGCAGTGCAGACAGGAATAATTCACCCCTCCACTTT.

This clonotype has a count of ten or more. The gene calls are TRBV20-1 and TRBJ2-1, with 9 bases that match TRBD2. The CDR3 consists of 13 residues. Germline V gives CDR1 DFQATT, CDR2 SNEGSKA (reference sequence). V lost 5 bases to trimming and J lost 6 bases; unmatched junction nucleotides: 5. The CDR3 nucleotides are TGCAGTGCTGAGAGCGGGAGGTCCAATGAGCAGTTCTTC. It specifies CSAESGRSNEQFF.

This clonotype was observed many times. This chain connects TRBV29-1 to TRBJ2-4, with 8 positions matching TRBD1. The CDR3 consists of 15 residues. V gave up 2 bases and J gave up 7 bases; unmatched junction bases: 10. The germline CDR1 and CDR2 sequences are SQVTM and ANQGSEA. The CDR3 DNA sequence: TGCAGCGTTGAAAGGTCGGACAGGGCTAGGAACATTCAGTACTTC. Amino acid sequence: CSVERSDRARNIQYF.

As regards this clonotype: It may be a read error: a sequence one base away is much more abundant. V usage is TRBV5-1 and J usage is TRBJ2-7, with D possibly being TRBD1 or TRBD2 (5 bases each). CDR3 size: 16 residues. In germline, CDR1 is SGHRS, CDR2 YFSETQ. The CDR3 DNA is TGCTCCAGCAGCTTGGGACCGGGACGGATCGATTACGAGCAGTACTTC. Translated, it gives CSSSLGPGRIDYEQYF.

This clonotype was seen at least ten times. The chain recombines TRBV7-9 with TRBJ2-3, with a possible D match to TRBD2 (5 bases). Germline lookup yields CDR1 SEHNR and CDR2 FQNEAQ (reference sequence). V gave up 0 bases and J gave up 6 bases, with 13 bases separating them. This CDR3 is built from 15 residues. This CDR3 reads CASSLAGPRGDTQYF. DNA of the CDR3: TGTGCCAGCAGCTTAGCTGGCCCTCGAGGGGATACGCAGTATTTT.

This clonotype was detected ten times or more. The V and J genes are TRBV29-1 and TRBJ2-3, with a tentative D call TRBD1 (6 bases). There are 14 residues in the CDR3. CDR1 SQVTM and CDR2 ANQGSEA come from the germline V gene. The V and J ends lost 5 bases and 3 bases respectively, with 15 bases between them. In nucleotides, the CDR3 is TGCAGCGTTCAACAGGGTTCGGGTACAGATACGCAGTATTTT. It specifies CSVQQGSGTDTQYF.

This clonotype has more than one count but fewer than ten. This chain links TRBV29-1 with TRBJ2-1; D unresolved. The germline V gene encodes CDR1 SQVTM and CDR2 ANQGSEA. Trimming removed 4 bases at V and 6 bases at J, with 4 bases between. The CDR3 extends over 10 amino acids. CDR3 nucleotides: TGCAGCGTTGGGGTCAATGAGCAGTTCTTC. This sequence encodes CSVGVNEQFF.